This entry lists 5 T cell receptor beta chains sequenced from one sample in a study of control samples from healthy donors and cancer patients (TCRdb year 2020). Libraries came from the immunoSEQ multiplex PCR assay. TCRdb limited this immuneACCESS table to in-frame rearrangements with V and J called. A share of clones is missing; checked studies link under half to unresolved V genes, and the rest is unexplained. For this sample there are 150,000 to 200,000 clones; almost 90% appear just once. The top ten hold approximately 1.4% of the sample. The sequenced sample consisted of blood. The receptors here all came from a woman aged 45-65 years in good health.

The J gene is TRBJ1-1, the V gene TRBV27, with D perhaps matching TRBD1 (6 bases). CDR3 length equals 15 residues. Germline CDR1 and CDR2: MNHEY and SMNVEV (reference sequence). V was cut by 3 bases and J by 2 bases, with 13 bases left in between. For the CDR3, the DNA is TGTGCCAGCAGTTTCAGGGGCGTCACTAACACTGAAGCTTTCTTT. Amino acids: CASSFRGVTNTEAFF.

The chain joins TRBV5-1 to TRBJ2-3; no reliable D call. The V end was cut by 0 bases, the J end by 2 bases, with 7 bases between. Germline CDR1 SGHRS, CDR2 YFSETQ. This CDR3 spans 14 amino acids. CDR3 nucleotides: TGCGCCAGCAGCTTGGCCAGCTACACAGATACGCAGTATTTT. This gives the protein CASSLASYTDTQYF.

V usage is TRBV7-9 and J usage is TRBJ1-1, with D possibly TRBD1 on 6 matching bases. The CDR3 is made up of 16 amino acids. CDR1 and CDR2 from the germline V gene are SEHNR and FQNEAQ (reference sequence). V was clipped by 3 bases and J by 0 bases, with 14 bases between them. CDR3 coding DNA: TGTGCCAGCAGCTTTGTGGGGGGGCATATGAACACTGAAGCTTTCTTT. Amino acid sequence: CASSFVGGHMNTEAFF.

The chain uses TRBV19 and TRBJ1-5; weak D call: TRBD1 (5 bases). The germline gives CDR1 LNHDA, CDR2 SQIVND (reference sequence). The CDR3 totals 14 residues. V was pared by 7 bases and J by 3 bases, with 13 bases between. DNA of the CDR3: TGTGCCAGTAAAACCTGGGGACCCAATCAGCCCCAGCATTTT. This codes for CASKTWGPNQPQHF.

V is TRBV5-4 and J is TRBJ1-3; no clear D gene. The CDR3 covers 16 residues. The germline gives CDR1 SGHNT, CDR2 YYREEE (reference sequence). Deletions cut 1 base from V and 0 bases from J, with 11 bases between. Here the CDR3 DNA reads TGTGCCAGCAGCTTGTATATTTCCAGCTCTGGAAACACCATATATTTT. Protein product: CASSLYISSSGNTIYF.